These 7 T cell receptor beta chains share one sample of origin, sequenced in a study of blood T cell repertoires in COVID-19. Profiling relied on immunoSEQ multiplex PCR, and the TCRdb table lists in-frame clones only, not all of them. Of 110,000 or so clones in the sample, 75% to 90% were seen once. The sequenced sample consisted of peripheral blood. Receptor source: a woman in her fifties or sixties with acute or convalescent COVID-19.

The chain carries TRBV5-1 and TRBJ1-6; 8 positions match TRBD1. Germline V lookup: CDR1 SGHRS, CDR2 YFSETQ. V lost 5 bases, J lost 9 bases, and 7 bases stayed unmatched. The CDR3 runs 14 residues. The CDR3 coding sequence is TGCGCCAGCAGTAGGGGACAGGCAGGTTCACCCCTCCACTTT. Its protein product is CASSRGQAGSPLHF.

This clone occurred once. CDR3 residues: CASSVRDRNSPLHF. The CDR3 bases are TGTGCCAGCAGCGTCCGGGACAGGAATTCACCCCTCCACTTT. The chain joins TRBV9 to TRBJ1-6; TRBD1 matches at 8 bases. Per the germline V gene, CDR1 is SGDLS and CDR2 is YYNGEE. The CDR3 extends over 14 amino acids. Trimming took 2 bases from V and 7 from J; bases not matched to a gene: 2. The full variable domain, with the rest looked up from reference TRBV9 and TRBJ1-6, is DSGVTQTPKHLITATGQRVTLRCSPRSGDLSVYWYQQSLDQGLQFLIQYYNGEERAKGNILERFSAQQFPDLHSELNLSSLELGDSALYFCASSVRDRNSPLHFGNGTRLTVT.

This clone was detected once. V usage is TRBV30 and J usage is TRBJ2-5; tentative D call: TRBD2 (5 bases). V lost 0 bases to trimming and J lost 0 bases, with 8 bases between them. This CDR3 is 14 amino acids long. Germline V gene lookup returns CDR1 GTSNPN and CDR2 SVGIG (reference sequence). CDR3 region: CAWSVERNQETQYF. The CDR3 coding sequence is TGTGCCTGGAGTGTAGAGCGGAACCAAGAGACCCAGTACTTC.

The gene calls are TRBV27 and TRBJ2-6; 7 bases are a match to TRBD2. There are 15 residues in the CDR3. The V and J ends lost 10 bases and 4 bases, in that order; junction bases with no gene match: 10. Germline lookup yields CDR1 MNHEY and CDR2 SMNVEV (reference sequence). CDR3 sequence: CATSTGGLGANVLTF. The CDR3 coding sequence is TGTGCCACCTCTACGGGGGGACTAGGGGCCAACGTCCTGACTTTC. Supplemented by reference TRBV27 and TRBJ2-6, the full variable domain reads EAQVTQNPRYLITVTGKKLTVTCSQNMNHEYMSWYRQDPGLGLRQIYYSMNVEVTDKGDVPEGYKVSRKEKRNFPLILESPSPNQTSLYFCATSTGGLGANVLTFGAGSRLTVL.

The chain carries TRBV6-1 and TRBJ1-5; D possibly corresponds to TRBD1 (5 bases). The CDR3 runs to 15 residues. CDR1 is MNHNS, CDR2 SASEGT, per germline. Between the trimmed V and J ends, which lost 2 bases and 8 bases, there was a span of 16 bases. CDR3 DNA: TGTGCCAGCAGTGAATATGTACAGCCGGGGGAGCCCCAGCATTTT. It specifies CASSEYVQPGEPQHF.

V usage is TRBV15 and J usage is TRBJ2-7; 8 nucleotides align to TRBD2. Germline assignment: CDR1 LNHNV and CDR2 YYDKDF (reference sequence). The ends lost 0 bases at V and 5 bases at J; junction bases unmatched: 9. The CDR3 contains 16 residues. The CDR3 DNA reads as TGTGCCACCAGCAGAGAAGTTAGAGCGGGGGATGACGAGCAGTACTTC. Translating it yields CATSREVRAGDDEQYF. Supplemented by reference TRBV15 and TRBJ2-7, the full variable domain reads DAMVIQNPRYQVTQFGKPVTLSCSQTLNHNVMYWYQQKSSQAPKLLFHYYDKDFNNEADTPDNFQSRRPNTSFCFLDIRSPGLGDTAMYLCATSREVRAGDDEQYFGPGTRLTVT.

The V and J genes are TRBV5-1 and TRBJ1-1, with 8 bases identical to TRBD1. Losses at the gene ends were 3 bases for V and 7 bases for J; bases not matched to a gene: 8. CDR1 and CDR2 from the germline V gene are SGHRS and YFSETQ. The CDR3 totals 14 residues. CDR3 protein: CASSWSQGASEAFF. The CDR3 DNA reads as TGCGCCAGCAGCTGGAGTCAGGGGGCGAGTGAAGCTTTCTTT.